Included here is one TCR beta chain sequence, with context. Clones were sequenced by immunoSEQ multiplex PCR, and TCRdb holds only the in-frame ones, with some missing. The profile shows approximately 140,000 clones, roughly 92% of them singletons. This entry comes from a study of T cell responses to AZD1222 COVID-19 vaccine. Germline CDR1 reads GTSNPN; CDR2 reads SVGIG (reference sequence). CDR3 length equals 15 residues. V shed 4 bases and J shed 4 bases, with 19 bases lying between them. V usage is TRBV30 and J usage is TRBJ1-2, with D unclear. Material: peripheral blood, obtained 28 days after the second AZD1222 dose. This TCR came from an adult who received the AZD1222 COVID-19 vaccine. The DNA of the CDR3 is TGTGCCTGGATCCCCACCGGGCGGAGGAGCTATGGCTACACCTTC. As protein: CAWIPTGRRSYGYTF.